Following are 3 T cell receptor beta chains from one sample sequenced in a study of tumor-infiltrating lymphocytes in primary liver carcinoma (dated by TCRdb to about 2017). Without any cell sorting, total RNA and DNA were extracted together from roughly 21-30 mg of bulk tissue using the AllPrep DNA/RNA mini kit. These reads were obtained on an Illumina HiSeq 2500. TCRbeta-specific cDNA was reverse-transcribed from approximately 0.5 ug total RNA using a constant-region primer and ProtoScript II reverse transcriptase. Three nested multiplex PCR rounds, following a slightly modified ARM-PCR procedure, were used to build the TCRbeta libraries. Each of the first two PCR rounds ran for around 10 cycles using multiplex TRBV1-TRBV30 forward primers together with a Cbeta reverse primer. The public reads were reanalyzed by TCRdb: fastp trimming at Q25, MiXCR alignment, in-frame beta chains only. Under each unique CDR3 protein, matching rows form one entry showing the most common genes and DNA. The sample records about 92,000 distinct CDR3 sequences, roughly 70% of which are singletons. 27% of the sample is held by the ten biggest clonotypes.

The sample taken for sequencing was tumor-adjacent normal liver tissue. The source of these receptors is a man in his forties with primary liver carcinoma and hepatitis B virus infection.

This chain uses TRBV5-1 with TRBJ2-7; the D gene could be TRBD1 or TRBD2 (5 bases each). V was pared by 0 bases and J by 0 bases, with 7 bases between. CDR3 length: 14 amino acids. Germline V gene lookup returns CDR1 SGHRS and CDR2 YFSETQ. CDR3 in amino acids: CASSLGGPSYEQYF. The CDR3, as DNA: TGCGCCAGCAGCTTGGGGGGACCCTCCTACGAGCAGTACTTC.

This clonotype was counted at least ten times. V and J are TRBV7-8 and TRBJ2-7, with D tentatively TRBD1 (5 bases). The V end lost 6 bases, the J end lost 0 bases, and 12 bases lay between the germline ends. The CDR3 runs 14 residues. CDR1 and CDR2 from the germline V gene are SGHVS and FQNEAQ. The chain's CDR3 is CASSPRGYSYEQYF. In DNA, the CDR3 is TGTGCCAGCAGTCCTAGGGGTTACTCCTACGAGCAGTACTTC.

The rearrangement links TRBV11-2 to TRBJ2-2; 8 positions match TRBD2. From germline, CDR1 is SGHAT and CDR2 FQNNGV. The CDR3 has 16 amino acids. V shed 3 bases and J 9 bases; nucleotides not matched to a gene: 12. DNA of the CDR3: TGTGCCAGCAGCTTCACGGGGGGGGTAGGTACCAGGGAGCTGTTTTTT. It specifies CASSFTGGVGTRELFF.